The 12 T cell receptor beta chains in this list originate from one sample, sequenced in a study of shared clonotypes between healthy human individuals. Sequencing used immunoSEQ multiplex PCR; TCRdb keeps in-frame clones, though not all of them. The sample has 2 million to 2.5 million clones, more than 90% seen once. Sequencing was performed on naive CD4+ T cells sorted from blood. Subset meaning: CD45RA+ positively selected. All receptors come from a man younger than 35 in good health.

CDR3 amino acids: CASSQGALAGGYEQYF. The CDR3 DNA reads as TGCGCCAGCAGCCAAGGGGCCCTGGCGGGAGGCTACGAGCAGTACTTC. The J gene is TRBJ2-7, the V gene TRBV4-1, with 8 bases aligning to TRBD2. The CDR3 extends over 16 amino acids. V was pared by 1 base and J by 3 bases, with 8 bases of the junction left unmatched. Germline lookup yields CDR1 MGHRA and CDR2 YSYEKL.

The chain recombines TRBV2 with TRBJ2-1; 15 nucleotides agree with TRBD2. Germline CDR1 reads SNHLY; CDR2 reads FYNNEI. The CDR3 runs 19 residues. V shed 6 bases, J shed 7 bases, and the junction held 16 bases outside the gene matches. CDR3 amino acids: CASRPRRTSGRGLENEQFF. The CDR3 DNA is TGTGCCAGCAGGCCAAGGAGGACTAGCGGGAGGGGTCTGGAAAATGAGCAGTTCTTC. Using reference TRBV2 and TRBJ2-1 for the parts outside the CDR3, the full variable domain is EPEVTQTPSHQVTQMGQEVILRCVPISNHLYFYWYRQILGQKVEFLVSFYNNEISEKSEIFDDQFSVERPDGSNFTLKIRSTKLEDSAMYFCASRPRRTSGRGLENEQFFGPGTRLTVL.

The chain employs TRBV18 and TRBJ1-6, with D perhaps matching TRBD1 (6 bases). The CDR3 consists of 16 residues. Germline CDR1 KGHSH, CDR2 LQKENI. Deletions cut 6 bases from V and 1 base from J, with 13 bases between. CDR3 sequence reads: CASSPERGSYNSPLHF. CDR3 DNA sequence: TGTGCCAGCTCCCCTGAGAGGGGGTCCTATAATTCACCCCTCCACTTT.

The rearrangement uses TRBV5-7 and TRBJ2-7; perhaps TRBD1 as D (6 bases). TRBV5-7 is an ORF for which the function is uncertain. V was clipped by 0 bases and J by 1 base, with 11 bases between them. The CDR3 runs to 15 residues. CDR3 loop: CASSLVGALSYEQYF. Written as DNA, the CDR3 is TGTGCCAGCAGCTTGGTGGGGGCACTATCCTACGAGCAGTACTTC.

The chain couples TRBV5-4 to TRBJ2-5; 7 nucleotides match TRBD1. The CDR3 runs 15 residues. Germline-derived CDR1 and CDR2 are SGHNT and YYREEE (reference sequence). V lost 5 bases to trimming and J lost 5 bases; unmatched junction nucleotides: 12. CDR3 DNA sequence: TGTGCCAGCAGTCGACAGGGTGGAGGCGAGGAGACCCAGTACTTC. It yields the protein CASSRQGGGEETQYF.

The rearrangement joins TRBV5-4 to TRBJ2-2, with D perhaps matching TRBD2 (5 bases). This CDR3 region has 13 residues. Trimming removed 4 bases at V and 7 bases at J, with 11 bases between. Germline assignment: CDR1 SGHNT and CDR2 YYREEE (reference sequence). CDR3 DNA: TGTGCCAGCAGCCAATTCGGAGGCGGGGAGCTGTTTTTT. It is translated as CASSQFGGGELFF.

The genes are TRBV10-3 and TRBJ2-2; TRBD2 is a possible D gene (6 bases). There are 18 residues in the CDR3. The V end was cut by 3 bases, the J end by 3 bases, with 20 bases between. Germline CDR1 ENHRY, CDR2 SYGVKD. The CDR3 nucleotides read TGTGCCATCAGTGATAATGTTCGGGACTTCTCCTACACCGGGGAGCTGTTTTTT. Amino acids: CAISDNVRDFSYTGELFF.

The V call is TRBV9, the J call TRBJ2-2; D perhaps matches TRBD2 (6 bases). The ends were cut back, 4 bases at V and 3 bases at J, with 19 bases in the middle. CDR1 and CDR2 (germline): SGDLS, YYNGEE. The CDR3 consists of 17 residues. The CDR3 loop is CASSRGSGPRDTGELFF. In DNA form, the CDR3 reads TGTGCCAGCAGCAGAGGAAGCGGGCCGAGGGACACCGGGGAGCTGTTTTTT.

The J gene is TRBJ1-1, the V gene TRBV6-6; 7 bases map to TRBD1. The V gene end was trimmed by 6 bases and the J gene end by 3 bases; junction bases not matched to a gene: 4. The CDR3 runs to 13 residues. Germline V gives CDR1 MNHNY, CDR2 SVGAGI (reference sequence). DNA of the CDR3: TGTGCCAGCAGCAGGGGGTATGACACTGAAGCTTTCTTT. Residues: CASSRGYDTEAFF.

The J gene is TRBJ2-3, the V gene TRBV6-5; D unresolved. In germline, CDR1 is MNHEY, CDR2 SVGAGI. V gave up 6 bases and J gave up 4 bases, with 8 bases separating them. CDR3 length: 12 residues. CDR3 region: CASRKASDTQYF. Here the CDR3 DNA reads TGTGCCAGCAGAAAGGCCTCAGATACGCAGTATTTT.

The chain uses TRBV29-1 and TRBJ2-5; 9 bases line up with TRBD1. The CDR3 runs to 16 residues. J was trimmed by 1 base and V by 7 bases; bases with no gene match: 13. The germline CDR1 and CDR2 sequences are SQVTM and ANQGSEA. The CDR3 nucleotides are TGCAGCGCCAATGGGGCCCGGGACAGGGTCCAAGAGACCCAGTACTTC. Its translation is CSANGARDRVQETQYF.

This clone was counted between two and nine times. This rearrangement joins TRBV7-9 to TRBJ2-2; no clear D gene. The CDR3 has 14 amino acids. From germline, CDR1 is SEHNR and CDR2 FQNEAQ (reference sequence). Trimming stripped 5 bases from V and 1 base from J, with 8 bases between. The chain's CDR3 is CASSLNMNTGELFF. Here the CDR3 DNA reads TGTGCCAGCAGCCTAAACATGAACACCGGGGAGCTGTTTTTT.